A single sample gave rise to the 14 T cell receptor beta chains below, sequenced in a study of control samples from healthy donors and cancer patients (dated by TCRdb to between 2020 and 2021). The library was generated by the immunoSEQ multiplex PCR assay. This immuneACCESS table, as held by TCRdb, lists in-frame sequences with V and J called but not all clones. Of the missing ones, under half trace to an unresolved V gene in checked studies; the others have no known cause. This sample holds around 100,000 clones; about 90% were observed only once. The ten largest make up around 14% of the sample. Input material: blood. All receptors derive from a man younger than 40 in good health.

DNA of the CDR3: TGCAGCGTTGAAGAGGATGGCCCCAGCTCCTACAATGAGCAGTTCTTC. It is translated as CSVEEDGPSSYNEQFF. The gene calls are TRBV29-1 and TRBJ2-1; D gene uncertain. The CDR3 length is 16 residues. V was clipped by 0 bases and J by 0 bases, with 12 bases between them. In germline, CDR1 is SQVTM, CDR2 ANQGSEA.

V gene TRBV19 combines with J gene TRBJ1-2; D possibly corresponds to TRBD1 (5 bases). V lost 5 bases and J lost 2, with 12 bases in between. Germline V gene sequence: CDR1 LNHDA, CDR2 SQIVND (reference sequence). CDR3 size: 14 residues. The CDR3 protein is CASSPGWGNYGYTF. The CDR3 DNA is TGTGCCAGTAGTCCCGGTTGGGGGAACTATGGCTACACCTTC. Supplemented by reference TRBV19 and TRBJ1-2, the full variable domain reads DGGITQSPKYLFRKEGQNVTLSCEQNLNHDAMYWYRQDPGQGLRLIYYSQIVNDFQKGDIAEGYSVSREKKESFPLTVTSAQKNPTAFYLCASSPGWGNYGYTFGSGTRLTVV.

This CDR3 is CASSQGLAGVQFYNEQFF. In nucleotides, the CDR3 is TGCGCCAGCAGCCAAGGGCTAGCGGGAGTGCAATTCTACAATGAGCAGTTCTTC. This chain links TRBV4-1 with TRBJ2-1; TRBD2 aligns across 10 bases. CDR3 length: 18 amino acids. V was pared by 1 base and J by 3 bases, with 9 bases of the junction left unmatched. CDR1 is MGHRA, CDR2 YSYEKL, per germline.

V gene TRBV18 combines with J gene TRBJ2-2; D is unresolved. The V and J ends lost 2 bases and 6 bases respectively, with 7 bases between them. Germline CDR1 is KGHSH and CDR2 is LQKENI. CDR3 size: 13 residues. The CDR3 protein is CASSPGDPGELFF. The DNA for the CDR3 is TGTGCCAGCTCACCAGGAGATCCCGGGGAGCTGTTTTTT. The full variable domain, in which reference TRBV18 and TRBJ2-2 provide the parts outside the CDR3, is NAGVMQNPRHLVRRRGQEARLRCSPMKGHSHVYWYRQLPEEGLKFMVYLQKENIIDESGMPKERFSAEFPKEGPSILRIQQVVRGDSAAYFCASSPGDPGELFFGEGSRLTVL.

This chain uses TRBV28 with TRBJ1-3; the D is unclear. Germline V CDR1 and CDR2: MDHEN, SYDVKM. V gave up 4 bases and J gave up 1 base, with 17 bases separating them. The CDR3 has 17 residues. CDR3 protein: CASSSVLGPRSGNTIYF. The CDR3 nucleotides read TGTGCCAGCAGTTCGGTCCTCGGACCGAGGTCTGGAAACACCATATATTTT.

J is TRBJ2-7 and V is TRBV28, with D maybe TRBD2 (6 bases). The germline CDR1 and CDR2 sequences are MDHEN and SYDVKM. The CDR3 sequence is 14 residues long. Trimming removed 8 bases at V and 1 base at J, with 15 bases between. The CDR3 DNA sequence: TGTGCCAGCGAATCCGGGAGAGGGTCCTACGAGCAGTACTTC. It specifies CASESGRGSYEQYF.

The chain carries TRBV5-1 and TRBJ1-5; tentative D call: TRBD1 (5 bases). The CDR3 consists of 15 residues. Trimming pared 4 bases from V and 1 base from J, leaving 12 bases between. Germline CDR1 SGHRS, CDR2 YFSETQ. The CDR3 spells CASSLQDPSNQPQHF. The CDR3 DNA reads TGCGCCAGCAGCCTACAGGACCCGAGCAATCAGCCCCAGCATTTT.

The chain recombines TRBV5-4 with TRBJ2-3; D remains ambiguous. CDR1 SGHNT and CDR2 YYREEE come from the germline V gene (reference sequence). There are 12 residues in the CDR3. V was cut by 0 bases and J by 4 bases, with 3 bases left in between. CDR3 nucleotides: TGTGCCAGCAGCTTGGCCCCAGATACGCAGTATTTT. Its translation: CASSLAPDTQYF.

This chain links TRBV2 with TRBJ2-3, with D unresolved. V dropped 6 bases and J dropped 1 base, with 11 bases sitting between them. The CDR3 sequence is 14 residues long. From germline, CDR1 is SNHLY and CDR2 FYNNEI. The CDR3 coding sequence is TGTGCCAGCAGGACCTCTGGGGGCACAGATACGCAGTATTTT. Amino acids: CASRTSGGTDTQYF.

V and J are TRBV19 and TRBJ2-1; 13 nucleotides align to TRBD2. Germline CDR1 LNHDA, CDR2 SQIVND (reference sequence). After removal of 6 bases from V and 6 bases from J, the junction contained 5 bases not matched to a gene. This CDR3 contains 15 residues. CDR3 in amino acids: CASRGWTSGGNEQFF. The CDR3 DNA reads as TGTGCCAGTAGAGGGTGGACTAGCGGGGGCAATGAGCAGTTCTTC.

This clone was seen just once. CDR3 loop: CASSQAPMLDYEQYF. The CDR3 DNA reads TGCGCCAGCAGCCAAGCCCCGATGCTAGACTACGAGCAGTACTTC. The chain has TRBV4-3 and TRBJ2-7; D is ambiguous. This CDR3 has 15 residues. V gave up 1 base and J gave up 3 bases, with 13 bases separating them. Germline assignment: CDR1 LGHNA and CDR2 YSLEER.

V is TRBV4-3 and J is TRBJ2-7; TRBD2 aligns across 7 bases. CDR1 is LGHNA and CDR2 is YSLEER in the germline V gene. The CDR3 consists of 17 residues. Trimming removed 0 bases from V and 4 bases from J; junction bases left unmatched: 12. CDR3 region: CASSQEWTRPELYEQYF. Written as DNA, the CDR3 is TGCGCCAGCAGCCAAGAGTGGACTAGACCGGAGTTATACGAGCAGTACTTC.

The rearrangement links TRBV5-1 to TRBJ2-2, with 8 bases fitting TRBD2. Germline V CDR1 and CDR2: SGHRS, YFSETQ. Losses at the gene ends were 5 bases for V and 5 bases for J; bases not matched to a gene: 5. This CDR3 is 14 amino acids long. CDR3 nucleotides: TGCGCCAGCAGGCCCACGGGGGGGACCGGGGAGCTGTTTTTT. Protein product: CASRPTGGTGELFF. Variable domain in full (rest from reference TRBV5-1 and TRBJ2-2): KAGVTQTPRYLIKTRGQQVTLSCSPISGHRSVSWYQQTPGQGLQFLFEYFSETQRNKGNFPGRFSGRQFSNSRSEMNVSTLELGDSALYLCASRPTGGTGELFFGEGSRLTVL.

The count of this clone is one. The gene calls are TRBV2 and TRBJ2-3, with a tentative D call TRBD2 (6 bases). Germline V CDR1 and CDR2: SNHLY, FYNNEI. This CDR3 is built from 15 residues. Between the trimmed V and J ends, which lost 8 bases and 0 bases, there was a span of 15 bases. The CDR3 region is CASGRGTHSTDTQYF. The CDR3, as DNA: TGTGCCAGCGGGCGGGGAACGCACAGCACAGATACGCAGTATTTT.